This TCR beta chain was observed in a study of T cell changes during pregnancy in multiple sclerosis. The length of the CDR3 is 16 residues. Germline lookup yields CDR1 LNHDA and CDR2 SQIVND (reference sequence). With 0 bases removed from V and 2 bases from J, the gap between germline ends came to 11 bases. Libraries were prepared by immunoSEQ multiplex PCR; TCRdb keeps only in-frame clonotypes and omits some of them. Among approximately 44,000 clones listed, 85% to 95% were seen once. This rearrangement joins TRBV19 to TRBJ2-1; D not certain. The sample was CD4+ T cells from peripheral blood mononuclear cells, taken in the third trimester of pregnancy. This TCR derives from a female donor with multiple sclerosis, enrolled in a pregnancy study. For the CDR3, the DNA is TGTGCCAGTAGTATAGACGGCGGAATAACCTACAATGAGCAGTTCTTC. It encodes CASSIDGGITYNEQFF.